The clone carrying this T cell receptor beta chain has ten or more counts. Its antigen is not identified. Sequencing libraries for TCR beta were prepared with iRepertoire HTBI primers and Arm-PCR of CDR3 regions. One entry per CDR3 protein results from TCRdb running MiXCR on the multiplex PCR reads. Of hundreds of thousands of distinct CDR3 sequences listed, 20% to 25% are singletons. Germline V lookup: CDR1 DFQATT, CDR2 SNEGSKA (reference sequence). The CDR3 covers 13 residues. Trimming cost V 6 bases and J 5 bases, with 16 bases left between them. The time point denotes: persistent/refractory GD, antithyroid drugs over 5 years with positive TRAb. PBMC RNA served as the TCR library source. The entry originates in a study of regulatory T cells in long-lasting Graves disease. Study overall: Persistence in Graves' disease denoted antithyroid drug use beyond 5 years alongside positive TSH receptor antibodies.

Notes on the study in general: Newly diagnosed disease favored TRBV20-1 and TRBJ2-1 over persistent disease.

The sample consisted of peripheral blood mononuclear cells (PBMCs), taken when the disease was refractory, from a patient treated with antithyroid drugs. V and J are TRBV20-1 and TRBJ2-5; the D gene could be TRBD1 or TRBD2 (5 bases each). This TCR was recovered from a female donor with Graves disease. The CDR3 DNA reads as TGCAGTGCCCGAGAGAGGGGAGCTGAGACCCAGTACTTC. The encoded protein is CSARERGAETQYF.